This T cell receptor (beta chain) was sequenced for a study of early T cells in non-severe SARS-CoV-2 infection. TCRdb recomputed calls from the 5' RACE reads with MiXCR, one row per CDR3 protein. The sample gives some 100,000 distinct CDR3 sequences, about 15% of which show up once; approximately 0.62% is in the top ten. Deletions cut 2 bases from V and 4 bases from J, with 7 bases between. The V gene's germline CDR1 is LGHDT and CDR2 YNNKEL (reference sequence). This CDR3 spans 13 amino acids. V usage is TRBV3-1 and J usage is TRBJ2-3; a weak D match, TRBD2 (6 bases). This clonotype was sampled from an adult who was a healthcare worker with PCR-confirmed SARS-CoV-2 infection or an uninfected control (not recorded which). Sequencing used whole blood. Here the CDR3 reads CASSQRRADTQYF. The CDR3 coding sequence is TGTGCCAGCAGCCAAAGGAGGGCAGATACGCAGTATTTT.